A selection of T cell receptor beta chains follows, all from one sample in a study of PD-L1 blockade in urothelial cancer. Assay used: immunoSEQ multiplex PCR; TCRdb lists only in-frame clones, some missing. The profile covers 100,000 or so clones, with over 80% appearing a single time and about 0.92% taken by the ten largest. The sequences come from PBMCs, collected around atezolizumab (anti-PD-L1) treatment. The source of these receptors is an elderly woman with urothelial cancer. Both conserved end residues are trimmed from each CDR3.

V gene,CDR3 protein
TRBV6-1,ASSVTSGSASYNEQF
TRBV10-3,AISGGGREGSYEQY
TRBV5-4,ASSPGSRVVDTQY
TRBV6-6,ASSYSTGRNEKLF
TRBV25-1,ASSQAGGTDTQY
TRBV29-1,SVNGVGGTVTEAF
TRBV18,ASSPPLQGEHTEAF
TRBV5-1,ASNPGLKETQY
TRBV4-2,ASSQDTAEAF
TRBV5-1,ASSAPPGLAGASYNEQF
TRBV7-8,ASSFEQGNTEAF
TRBV2,ARVRTGPNTEAF
TRBV28,ASSISQGAGEKLF
TRBV4-2,ASSRAEGRGNTEAF
TRBV6-1,ASLQYTEAF
TRBV6-1,ASALRDILGTEAF
TRBV28,ASSSRGLRGYT
TRBV6-5,ASSFRSGNNQPQH
TRBV7-2,ASGDRQNTEAF
TRBV29-1,SVTGGDSYNEQF
TRBV18,ASSPHDPGVNTEAF
TRBV6-5,ASSDRAVNTEAF
TRBV19,ASSIDGARANTGELF
TRBV5-8,ASSLVTAHCGEQF
TRBV27,ASSRTGQDLREQY
TRBV6-6,AAGGADTGELF
TRBV19,ASRGQGNNYGYT
TRBV5-1,ASSLADQLGLEEQF
TRBV28,ASSHLTSGSWADTQY
TRBV9,ASTTQAGKGYNEQF
TRBV7-3,ASSLTGAGRTEAF
TRBV5-1,ASSDGGQSSEQY
TRBV10-3,AIRGGGYEQY
TRBV6-1,ASSARDSGISR
TRBV14,ASSLFDEQF
TRBV30,AWSGKGALNYGYT
TRBV7-8,ASSLAGAGLYEQY
TRBV15,ATSRDGVGYQH
TRBV18,ASSPQGAARNTEAF
TRBV6-6,ASSSDQGSYGYT
TRBV11-2,ASRPAGGAGYYNEQF
TRBV30,AWAGRSSGNSPLH
TRBV28,ASSLLTGVVDTQY
TRBV5-1,ASSLASGEPSYNEQF
TRBV28,ASRTGISYEQY
TRBV29-1,SVVGTGVYNEQF
TRBV30,AWSFSTGTNTIY
TRBV6-5,ASSYAWASNQPQH
TRBV28,ASSPGSANEKLF
TRBV18,ASSPLLTSGSYNEQF
TRBV19,ASSIVPWDRANTGELF
TRBV6-6,ASSPTGLNTEAF
TRBV10-3,AISESGVAF
TRBV5-6,ASSLGSAGNYGYT
TRBV30,AWSLGQGANEKLF
TRBV19,ASSISGGGMHEQY
TRBV27,ASSLSRGKQY